This passage covers 26 T cell receptor beta chains from one sample sequenced in a study of blood T cell repertoires in COVID-19. Here immunoSEQ multiplex PCR was the method, and the copy in TCRdb shows in-frame clones only, minus some. This sample has 110,000 to 150,000 clones, with around 90% found just once. Sequencing was carried out using peripheral blood. Receptors originate from a woman aged 80 or over with acute or convalescent COVID-19.

This clone has just one count. An end of the junction differs from the germline gene, which may be a read error. V usage is TRBV5-4 and J usage is TRBJ1-2; maybe TRBD1 (5 bases). CDR3 length equals 12 residues. Germline V CDR1 and CDR2: SGHNT, YYREEE (reference sequence). The CDR3 sequence is CASSQGSFLASF. The CDR3 nucleotides are TGTGCCAGCAGCCAGGGTTCCTTCTTGGCAAGCTTC.

The chain is built from TRBV7-9 and TRBJ1-5; tentative D call: TRBD1 (5 bases). CDR1 and CDR2 from the germline V gene are SEHNR and FQNEAQ (reference sequence). V lost 5 bases to trimming and J lost 0 bases, with 11 bases between them. This CDR3 has 15 residues. The CDR3 spells CASSPPGNSNQPQHF. CDR3 DNA: TGTGCCAGCAGCCCGCCAGGGAATAGCAATCAGCCCCAGCATTTT.

The chain carries TRBV5-1 and TRBJ1-4; TRBD1 matches 7 bases. The V segment lost 4 bases and the J segment 6 bases; nucleotides outside the gene matches: 9. The CDR3 extends over 15 amino acids. Germline V gene sequence: CDR1 SGHRS, CDR2 YFSETQ. The CDR3 DNA is TGCGCCAGCAGCGCTTCCGACAGGGCGGATGAAAAACTGTTTTTT. Encoded protein: CASSASDRADEKLFF. Combining the CDR3 with reference TRBV5-1 and TRBJ1-4 gives the whole variable domain KAGVTQTPRYLIKTRGQQVTLSCSPISGHRSVSWYQQTPGQGLQFLFEYFSETQRNKGNFPGRFSGRQFSNSRSEMNVSTLELGDSALYLCASSASDRADEKLFFGSGTQLSVL.

This clone was detected only once. The chain recombines TRBV24-1 with TRBJ1-5; D perhaps matches TRBD1 (6 bases). Germline V gene data show CDR1 as KGHDR and CDR2 as SFDVKD. V was shortened by 9 bases and J by 0 bases, with 20 bases between the two germline ends. CDR3 size: 17 residues. CDR3: CATSQGGDQYSNQPQHF. In DNA, the CDR3 is TGTGCCACCTCCCAAGGGGGAGATCAATATAGCAATCAGCCCCAGCATTTT.

This chain joins TRBV25-1 and TRBJ1-1; 8 nucleotides align to TRBD1. The V and J ends lost 6 bases and 5 bases, in that order; junction bases with no gene match: 14. The CDR3 is 16 amino acids. The V gene's germline CDR1 is MGHDK and CDR2 SYGVNS. CDR3 sequence: CASRDRVGGGRTEAFF. CDR3 nucleotides: TGTGCCAGCAGGGACAGGGTCGGCGGGGGTAGGACTGAAGCTTTCTTT.

Of note for this clone: The sample has other DNA sequences that encode this CDR3 too. The rearrangement joins TRBV19 to TRBJ1-1; 11 nucleotides line up with TRBD1. CDR1 LNHDA and CDR2 SQIVND come from the germline V gene (reference sequence). With V trimmed by 7 bases and J by 4 bases, 5 bases remained unmatched. The CDR3 sequence is 14 residues long. The CDR3 sequence: CASTRTGGGTEAFF. The CDR3, as DNA: TGTGCCAGTACCCGGACAGGGGGCGGCACTGAAGCTTTCTTT.

This chain links TRBV2 with TRBJ2-5; 8 bases fit TRBD2. The CDR3 is 13 residues long. The trim removed 2 bases at V and 5 bases at J, leaving 1 base unmatched. Per germline, CDR1 SNHLY and CDR2 FYNNEI. The CDR3 loop is CASSEIAGETQYF. DNA of the CDR3: TGTGCCAGCAGTGAAATAGCGGGGGAGACCCAGTACTTC.

V usage is TRBV30 and J usage is TRBJ1-5; possibly TRBD1 for D (6 bases). V dropped 2 bases and J dropped 2 bases, with 10 bases sitting between them. This CDR3 is built from 14 residues. Germline assignment: CDR1 GTSNPN and CDR2 SVGIG (reference sequence). In DNA form, the CDR3 reads TGTGCCTGGAGTAACAGGGTAGGCAATCAGCCCCAGCATTTT. This translates into CAWSNRVGNQPQHF.

This clone occurred many times. CDR3 sequence (DNA): TGTGCCACCAGCAGAGGGACAGGGTCCGAGCAGTACTTC. Amino acid sequence: CATSRGTGSEQYF. The rearrangement links TRBV24-1 to TRBJ2-7; TRBD1 matches at 9 bases. The J segment lost 6 bases and the V segment lost 7 bases, leaving 6 bases of the junction unmatched. The CDR3 runs to 13 residues. Germline CDR1 and CDR2: KGHDR and SFDVKD.

V usage is TRBV5-5 and J usage is TRBJ2-7; TRBD2 matches 7 bases. This CDR3 has 12 amino acids. The V gene end was trimmed by 6 bases and the J gene end by 7 bases; junction bases not matched to a gene: 7. Germline CDR1 reads SGHKS; CDR2 reads YYEKEE (reference sequence). The CDR3 spells CASTWGGYEQYF. DNA of the CDR3: TGTGCCAGCACCTGGGGAGGGTATGAGCAGTACTTC.

This chain connects TRBV9 to TRBJ1-4, with TRBD1 matching over 8 bases. This CDR3 has 14 amino acids. The V and J ends lost 3 bases and 8 bases, in that order; junction bases with no gene match: 6. Germline V gene lookup returns CDR1 SGDLS and CDR2 YYNGEE. The CDR3 region has the DNA TGTGCCAGCAGCGAAGGACAGGGCGGGGAAAAACTGTTTTTT. It encodes CASSEGQGGEKLFF. Using reference TRBV9 and TRBJ1-4 for the parts outside the CDR3, the full variable domain is DSGVTQTPKHLITATGQRVTLRCSPRSGDLSVYWYQQSLDQGLQFLIQYYNGEERAKGNILERFSAQQFPDLHSELNLSSLELGDSALYFCASSEGQGGEKLFFGSGTQLSVL.

As for this clone: The same CDR3 can be traced to other DNA sequences in this sample. The V gene is TRBV5-1, the J gene TRBJ1-1; TRBD1 might be the D (5 bases). The germline V gene has CDR1 SGHRS and CDR2 YFSETQ. The CDR3 contains 13 residues. Between the trimmed V and J ends, which lost 3 bases and 1 base, there was a span of 7 bases. CDR3 residues: CASSSGQNTEAFF. CDR3 DNA: TGCGCCAGCAGCTCAGGACAGAACACTGAAGCTTTCTTT.

A remark on this clone: One end of the junction is discordant with germline, which a read error may explain. The chain uses TRBV7-2 and TRBJ1-5; weak D call: TRBD1 (5 bases). Germline V lookup: CDR1 SGHTA, CDR2 FQGNSA. The CDR3 covers 14 residues. DNA for the CDR3: TGTGCCAGCAGCCTAGCCGGGACTAAACCGCCCCAGCATTTT. Translation gives CASSLAGTKPPQHF.

This sequence joins TRBV18 and TRBJ1-1; D might be TRBD1 (5 bases). The CDR3 has 13 amino acids. Trimming took 4 bases from V and 0 from J, leaving 6 bases between them. From germline, CDR1 is KGHSH and CDR2 LQKENI. CDR3 nucleotides: TGTGCCAGCTCACAGGACATGAACACTGAAGCTTTCTTT. This gives the protein CASSQDMNTEAFF.

The chain links TRBV7-2 to TRBJ1-2; D perhaps matches TRBD1 (6 bases). This CDR3 spans 15 amino acids. Per the germline V gene, CDR1 is SGHTA and CDR2 is FQGNSA. V was pared by 4 bases and J by 2 bases, with 14 bases between. Here the CDR3 DNA reads TGTGCCAGCAGCTCGAGGGACACTTTGAACTATGGCTACACCTTC. Its protein product is CASSSRDTLNYGYTF. Variable domain in full (rest from reference TRBV7-2 and TRBJ1-2): GAGVSQSPSNKVTEKGKDVELRCDPISGHTALYWYRQSLGQGLEFLIYFQGNSAPDKSGLPSDRFSAERTGGSVSTLTIQRTQQEDSAVYLCASSSRDTLNYGYTFGSGTRLTVV.

The chain uses TRBV18 and TRBJ1-1, with D possibly matching TRBD1 (6 bases). Germline CDR1 reads KGHSH; CDR2 reads LQKENI. V lost 5 bases, J lost 0 bases, and 13 bases lay in between. The CDR3 runs 15 residues. This CDR3 reads CASSELTGLNTEAFF. The CDR3 nucleotides read TGTGCCAGCTCAGAACTCACAGGGCTGAACACTGAAGCTTTCTTT.

This chain links TRBV19 with TRBJ1-5, with TRBD1 matching over 9 bases. Germline CDR1 and CDR2: LNHDA and SQIVND (reference sequence). This CDR3 has 15 residues. V lost 2 bases, J lost 2 bases, and 1 base stayed unmatched. The CDR3 is CASSIRDRGNQPQHF. CDR3 bases: TGTGCCAGTAGTATAAGGGACAGGGGCAATCAGCCCCAGCATTTT.

This chain's CDR3 is CSASYRGLALTEAFF. In nucleotides, the CDR3 is TGCAGTGCTAGTTACAGGGGGCTAGCTCTCACTGAAGCTTTCTTT. This chain links TRBV20-1 with TRBJ1-1; the match to TRBD1 covers 9 bases. Germline V gives CDR1 DFQATT, CDR2 SNEGSKA (reference sequence). The CDR3 loop spans 15 amino acids. The V gene end was trimmed by 3 bases and the J gene end by 4 bases; junction bases not matched to a gene: 9.

The chain links TRBV7-2 to TRBJ1-2; D gene uncertain. The germline CDR1 and CDR2 sequences are SGHTA and FQGNSA. The V end lost 1 base, the J end lost 0 bases, and 3 bases lay between the germline ends. The CDR3 is 13 amino acids. The CDR3 DNA reads as TGTGCCAGCAGCTTAGTAGCTAACTATGGCTACACCTTC. This gives the protein CASSLVANYGYTF. Full variable domain (rest looked up from reference TRBV7-2 and TRBJ1-2): GAGVSQSPSNKVTEKGKDVELRCDPISGHTALYWYRQSLGQGLEFLIYFQGNSAPDKSGLPSDRFSAERTGGSVSTLTIQRTQQEDSAVYLCASSLVANYGYTFGSGTRLTVV.

V is TRBV7-8 and J is TRBJ1-1; a weak D match, TRBD1 (5 bases). The CDR3 covers 14 residues. The V end was cut by 5 bases, the J end by 1 base, with 11 bases between. Germline assignment: CDR1 SGHVS and CDR2 FQNEAQ. Here the CDR3 DNA reads TGTGCCAGCAGCCAGACGACAGCGAACACTGAAGCTTTCTTT. Translation: CASSQTTANTEAFF.

The V call is TRBV7-9, the J call TRBJ1-1; 9 bases align to TRBD1. After removal of 6 bases from V and 1 base from J, the junction contained 0 bases not matched to a gene. Germline CDR1 SEHNR, CDR2 FQNEAQ (reference sequence). This CDR3 is 13 amino acids long. The DNA of the CDR3 is TGTGCCAGCAGGGACAGGGGGAACACTGAAGCTTTCTTT. Amino acid sequence: CASRDRGNTEAFF. Drawing the rest from reference TRBV7-9 and TRBJ1-1, the complete variable domain is DTGVSQNPRHKITKRGQNVTFRCDPISEHNRLYWYRQTLGQGPEFLTYFQNEAQLEKSRLLSDRFSAERPKGSFSTLEIQRTEQGDSAMYLCASRDRGNTEAFFGQGTRLTVV.

This chain links TRBV7-2 with TRBJ1-4; TRBD1 is a possible D gene (5 bases). V shed 0 bases and J shed 3 bases, with 11 bases lying between them. The germline CDR1 and CDR2 sequences are SGHTA and FQGNSA. The CDR3 contains 16 residues. CDR3 amino acids: CASSLAGAGSNEKLFF. CDR3 coding DNA: TGTGCCAGCAGCTTAGCAGGGGCAGGCTCTAATGAAAAACTGTTTTTT.

In nucleotides, the CDR3 is TGTGCCAGTAGTATTGGGGGCCTCCTCCAGGGCTATGGCTACACCTTC. Residues: CASSIGGLLQGYGYTF. V is TRBV19 and J is TRBJ1-2; possible D gene TRBD1, 6 bases. With 3 bases removed from V and 4 bases from J, the gap between germline ends came to 18 bases. The CDR3 runs 16 residues. Germline V CDR1 and CDR2: LNHDA, SQIVND (reference sequence).

The chain carries TRBV19 and TRBJ1-1; weak D call: TRBD1 (6 bases). The CDR3 is 15 residues long. Trimming removed 7 bases at V and 1 base at J, with 16 bases between. Germline-derived CDR1 and CDR2 are LNHDA and SQIVND (reference sequence). The CDR3 coding sequence is TGTGCCAGTACCATGAGGGGGGGGGCGAACACTGAAGCTTTCTTT. It yields the protein CASTMRGGANTEAFF.

V and J are TRBV30 and TRBJ1-2; D remains ambiguous. The CDR3 runs to 14 residues. Germline values: CDR1 GTSNPN, CDR2 SVGIG (reference sequence). V lost 0 bases, J lost 3 bases, and 11 bases lay in between. CDR3 region: CAWSVQALHYGYTF. The CDR3 nucleotides are TGTGCCTGGAGTGTTCAGGCCCTGCACTATGGCTACACCTTC.

The genes are TRBV18 and TRBJ1-2, with TRBD1 as a possible D gene (6 bases). Germline V CDR1 and CDR2: KGHSH, LQKENI. The V and J ends lost 3 bases and 4 bases respectively, with 21 bases between them. The CDR3 extends over 17 amino acids. The CDR3 DNA sequence: TGTGCCAGCTCACCGGGGGCCTCACCCCGGAACCGCTATGGCTACACCTTC. Translating gives CASSPGASPRNRYGYTF. Full variable domain (rest looked up from reference TRBV18 and TRBJ1-2): NAGVMQNPRHLVRRRGQEARLRCSPMKGHSHVYWYRQLPEEGLKFMVYLQKENIIDESGMPKERFSAEFPKEGPSILRIQQVVRGDSAAYFCASSPGASPRNRYGYTFGSGTRLTVV.